The next 10 T cell receptor beta chains were all read from a single sample in a study of blood T cell repertoires in COVID-19 (dated by TCRdb to 2020 to 2022). Library prep was done by the immunoSEQ multiplex PCR assay. TCRdb limited this immuneACCESS table to in-frame rearrangements with V and J called. A share of clones is missing; checked studies link under half to unresolved V genes, and the rest is unexplained. In this sample the table shows approximately 260,000 clones, just under 85% of which occur a single time. Jointly, the top ten make up roughly a tenth of the sample. The specimen sequenced was peripheral blood. The receptors here all came from an elderly woman with acute or convalescent COVID-19.

The chain couples TRBV7-9 to TRBJ1-2, with TRBD1 matching over 11 bases. V lost 5 bases to trimming and J lost 7 bases; unmatched junction nucleotides: 6. The CDR3 length is 14 residues. Per the germline V gene, CDR1 is SEHNR and CDR2 is FQNEAQ (reference sequence). Here the CDR3 reads CASSLPDRGLGYTF. CDR3 nucleotides: TGTGCCAGCAGCCTCCCGGACAGGGGGCTTGGCTACACCTTC.

The chain links TRBV6-5 to TRBJ1-2; 7 bases fit TRBD1. The CDR3 consists of 13 residues. J lost 4 bases, V lost 6 bases, and 5 bases had no gene match. Germline lookup yields CDR1 MNHEY and CDR2 SVGAGI. The CDR3 sequence: CASRPTGAYGYTF. The CDR3, as DNA: TGTGCCAGCAGACCCACAGGGGCCTATGGCTACACCTTC.

V is TRBV19 and J is TRBJ1-2; 7 nucleotides line up with TRBD1. Germline assignment: CDR1 LNHDA and CDR2 SQIVND (reference sequence). The CDR3 totals 14 residues. J gave up 6 bases and V 3 bases, and 7 bases lay outside the gene matches. The CDR3 is CASSIDRAVDGYTF. The CDR3 DNA sequence: TGTGCCAGTAGTATCGACAGGGCGGTTGATGGCTACACCTTC.

CDR3 sequence: CASSLNPVDTQYF. The CDR3 nucleotides are TGCGCCAGCAGCTTGAATCCCGTGGATACGCAGTATTTT. The chain recombines TRBV5-1 with TRBJ2-3; D gene ambiguous. The CDR3 covers 13 residues. CDR1 SGHRS and CDR2 YFSETQ come from the germline V gene. The V end lost 1 base, the J end lost 6 bases, and 9 bases lay between the germline ends.

The rearrangement links TRBV11-2 to TRBJ2-7, with TRBD2 as a possible D gene (5 bases). CDR1 is SGHAT and CDR2 is FQNNGV in the germline V gene. There are 14 residues in the CDR3. V lost 6 bases to trimming and J lost 2 bases, with 14 bases between them. CDR3 DNA sequence: TGTGCCAGCAGTATGTTGGCGGGCCCCTACGAGCAGTACTTC. This translates into CASSMLAGPYEQYF.

The chain combines TRBV7-2 with TRBJ1-6; D gene uncertain. The germline V and J ends were trimmed by 3 bases and 10 bases, with 10 bases remaining between them. CDR3 length: 13 amino acids. Germline-derived CDR1 and CDR2 are SGHTA and FQGNSA. The DNA for the CDR3 is TGTGCCAGCAGCTTGCGGGGTGGGTCACCCCTCCACTTT. As protein: CASSLRGGSPLHF.

V and J are TRBV12-5 and TRBJ2-5; TRBD1 matches 7 bases. The V gene end was trimmed by 1 base and the J gene end by 6 bases; junction bases not matched to a gene: 8. In germline, CDR1 is LGHNT, CDR2 FRNRAP. The CDR3 sequence is 15 residues long. CDR3: CASGLATLQGQTQYF. CDR3 sequence (DNA): TGTGCTAGTGGTTTGGCGACTTTACAGGGGCAGACCCAGTACTTC. The whole variable domain, remainder taken from reference TRBV12-5 and TRBJ2-5, is DARVTQTPRHKVTEMGQEVTMRCQPILGHNTVFWYRQTMMQGLELLAYFRNRAPLDDSGMPKDRFSAEMPDATLATLKIQPSEPRDSAVYFCASGLATLQGQTQYFGPGTRLLVL.

This clone was counted only a few times. This chain uses TRBV5-1 with TRBJ2-3; TRBD1 aligns across 10 bases. This CDR3 has 16 amino acids. CDR1 SGHRS and CDR2 YFSETQ come from the germline V gene. With 0 bases clipped from V and 4 bases from J, the junction kept 5 bases outside the gene matches. The CDR3 coding sequence is TGCGCCAGCAGCTTGGAAGGACAGGGGGAGTCAGATACGCAGTATTTT. It encodes CASSLEGQGESDTQYF.

The V and J genes are TRBV2 and TRBJ2-1, with D perhaps matching TRBD1 (5 bases). CDR1 and CDR2 from the germline V gene are SNHLY and FYNNEI. The V and J ends lost 1 base and 8 bases respectively, with 21 bases between them. The CDR3 is 17 amino acids. The DNA of the CDR3 is TGTGCCAGCAGTGAAGAGGGGTGGGGTCTATGGCCGGATGAGCAGTTCTTC. It yields the protein CASSEEGWGLWPDEQFF. The variable domain in full, with the rest retrieved from reference TRBV2 and TRBJ2-1, is EPEVTQTPSHQVTQMGQEVILRCVPISNHLYFYWYRQILGQKVEFLVSFYNNEISEKSEIFDDQFSVERPDGSNFTLKIRSTKLEDSAMYFCASSEEGWGLWPDEQFFGPGTRLTVL.

J is TRBJ1-6 and V is TRBV28, with 7 bases identical to TRBD1. Unmatched junction bases numbered 6, after V lost 3 bases and J lost 4 bases. This CDR3 spans 16 amino acids. CDR1 and CDR2 from the germline V gene are MDHEN and SYDVKM. The DNA of the CDR3 is TGTGCCAGCAGTTTCGGACAGGAGCCATATAATTCACCCCTCCACTTT. Protein: CASSFGQEPYNSPLHF.